Listed here are 30 T cell receptor beta chains from one sample, sequenced in a study of CD8+ T cells in alopecia areata. After isolation, RNA underwent reverse transcription to generate cDNA as the sequencing template. Profiled with immunoSEQ multiplex PCR; TCRdb holds only in-frame clones, not every one. Here the sample spans about 200,000 clones, less than 70% being singletons. This sample's treatment: oral pan-JAK inhibitor, 5-10 mg twice daily. The material was CD4+ T cells sorted from blood, obtained around week 49, from a patient treated with tofacitinib. The receptors shown here come from a human donor with alopecia areata.

As for this clone: Additional DNA sequences in this sample encode the identical CDR3. This chain connects TRBV29-1 to TRBJ1-1; D is uncertain. The CDR3 consists of 13 residues. Trimming pared 4 bases from V and 0 bases from J, leaving 9 bases between. Germline V lookup: CDR1 SQVTM, CDR2 ANQGSEA. For the CDR3, the DNA is TGCAGCGTTGTTCCCCGGTTGAACACTGAAGCTTTCTTT. This translates into CSVVPRLNTEAFF.

The chain links TRBV7-2 to TRBJ1-5; possible D gene TRBD1, 5 bases. Germline-derived CDR1 and CDR2 are SGHTA and FQGNSA. The CDR3 contains 15 residues. V gave up 3 bases and J gave up 0 bases, with 9 bases separating them. For the CDR3, the DNA is TGTGCCAGCAGCTTTTTCAGGGATAGCAATCAGCCCCAGCATTTT. This sequence encodes CASSFFRDSNQPQHF.

This chain connects TRBV7-9 to TRBJ1-2, with D possibly TRBD1 on 5 matching bases. Trimming took 1 base from V and 5 from J, leaving 11 bases between them. Per the germline V gene, CDR1 is SEHNR and CDR2 is FQNEAQ (reference sequence). The CDR3 extends over 14 amino acids. The chain's CDR3 is CASSLGTLEYGYTF. CDR3 coding DNA: TGTGCCAGCAGCTTAGGGACACTCGAATATGGCTACACCTTC.

This CDR3 reads CASSPGSGALQETQYF. For the CDR3, the DNA is TGTGCCAGCAGCCCGGGCAGCGGGGCATTACAAGAGACCCAGTACTTC. The V and J genes are TRBV11-3 and TRBJ2-5; 7 nucleotides line up with TRBD2. Germline CDR1 SGHNT, CDR2 YENEEA. The CDR3 has 16 residues. The V gene end was trimmed by 5 bases and the J gene end by 2 bases; junction bases not matched to a gene: 11.

This clone was observed a few times. This rearrangement joins TRBV19 to TRBJ1-5; 7 bases map to TRBD1. The CDR3 consists of 15 residues. Trimming at V came to 4 bases and at J to 4 bases, leaving 7 bases not matched to a gene. The germline V gene encodes CDR1 LNHDA and CDR2 SQIVND (reference sequence). Here the CDR3 DNA reads TGTGCCAGTAGTACATGGACAGGTCCGAATCAGCCCCAGCATTTT. Translated: CASSTWTGPNQPQHF.

V usage is TRBV4-3 and J usage is TRBJ1-1; D is unclear. Between the trimmed V and J ends, which lost 2 bases and 5 bases, there was a span of 9 bases. The V gene's germline CDR1 is LGHNA and CDR2 YSLEER. The CDR3 is 13 residues long. CDR3 region: CASSQIMRTEAFF. The CDR3 DNA sequence: TGCGCCAGCAGCCAAATTATGCGGACTGAAGCTTTCTTT.

V is TRBV19 and J is TRBJ1-1; TRBD1 is a possible D gene (6 bases). The CDR3 contains 12 residues. The V and J ends lost 10 bases and 0 bases respectively, with 9 bases between them. Germline CDR1 and CDR2: LNHDA and SQIVND (reference sequence). The CDR3 sequence: CATGQLNTEAFF. The CDR3 coding sequence is TGTGCCACCGGACAGTTGAACACTGAAGCTTTCTTT.

The rearrangement uses TRBV10-3 and TRBJ2-3, with D unresolved. Germline-derived CDR1 and CDR2 are ENHRY and SYGVKD. The V gene lost 0 bases and the J gene lost 4 bases, with 2 bases spanning the gap. The CDR3 loop spans 12 amino acids. CDR3 sequence (DNA): TGTGCCATCAGTGAGTCTTCAGATACGCAGTATTTT. Protein: CAISESSDTQYF.

Turning to this clone: The sample carries other DNA sequences with the same CDR3. V gene TRBV7-2 combines with J gene TRBJ2-3, with 8 bases identical to TRBD2. With 3 bases clipped from V and 3 bases from J, the junction kept 8 bases outside the gene matches. From germline, CDR1 is SGHTA and CDR2 FQGNSA. The CDR3 sequence is 16 residues long. This CDR3 is CASSLSSGGGTDTQYF. In DNA, the CDR3 is TGTGCCAGCAGCTTGTCAAGCGGGGGCGGGACAGATACGCAGTATTTT.

This chain connects TRBV7-2 to TRBJ2-1; the D gene is possibly TRBD2 (6 bases). Per the germline V gene, CDR1 is SGHTA and CDR2 is FQGNSA. This CDR3 contains 13 residues. V lost 1 base and J lost 7, with 8 bases in between. The DNA of the CDR3 is TGTGCCAGCAGCTTAGTCCGGGGGAATGAGCAGTTCTTC. It codes for CASSLVRGNEQFF.

V is TRBV28 and J is TRBJ2-1, with D possibly being TRBD2 (6 bases). The CDR3 consists of 10 residues. V shed 5 bases and J shed 12 bases, with 8 bases lying between them. Germline-derived CDR1 and CDR2 are MDHEN and SYDVKM. The CDR3 is CASSQEGQFF. Written as DNA, the CDR3 is TGTGCCAGCAGTCAGGAGGGGCAGTTCTTC. Looking up the rest from reference TRBV28 and TRBJ2-1 gives the full variable domain: DVKVTQSSRYLVKRTGEKVFLECVQDMDHENMFWYRQDPGLGLRLIYFSYDVKMKEKGDIPEGYSVSREKKERFSLILESASTNQTSMYLCASSQEGQFFGPGTRLTVL.

This clone has a single count. As DNA, the CDR3 is TGCAGCGTGGGACTAGCGATAGGGGCCAAAAACATTCAGTACTTC. Its protein is CSVGLAIGAKNIQYF. V gene TRBV29-1 combines with J gene TRBJ2-4; TRBD2 matches 10 bases. Losses at the gene ends were 6 bases for V and 1 base for J; bases not matched to a gene: 6. The CDR3 covers 15 residues. Germline values: CDR1 SQVTM, CDR2 ANQGSEA.

This rearrangement joins TRBV29-1 to TRBJ2-6, with no clear D. CDR3 size: 13 residues. Deletions cut 6 bases from V and 1 base from J, with 7 bases between. CDR1 and CDR2 from the germline V gene are SQVTM and ANQGSEA. CDR3 sequence: CSVAGSGANVLTF. In DNA, the CDR3 is TGCAGCGTCGCAGGATCTGGGGCCAACGTCCTGACTTTC.

The chain links TRBV14 to TRBJ1-1; weak D call: TRBD1 (5 bases). The CDR3 runs 12 residues. V lost 4 bases to trimming and J lost 10 bases, with 13 bases between them. CDR1 and CDR2 (germline): SGHDN, FVKESK. CDR3 sequence (DNA): TGTGCCAGCAGCCGCCGGCCCGGGGGAGCTTTCTTT. This translates into CASSRRPGGAFF.

V and J are TRBV29-1 and TRBJ2-3, with a weak D call TRBD2 (5 bases). Germline values: CDR1 SQVTM, CDR2 ANQGSEA. The CDR3 spans 11 residues. V was pared by 4 bases and J by 7 bases, with 9 bases between. The CDR3 region is CSVGGVHTQYF. DNA for the CDR3: TGCAGCGTTGGGGGAGTCCATACGCAGTATTTT.

This chain joins TRBV7-9 and TRBJ1-2; maybe TRBD1 (6 bases). The germline V gene has CDR1 SEHNR and CDR2 FQNEAQ (reference sequence). The germline V and J ends were trimmed by 5 bases and 4 bases, with 14 bases remaining between them. This CDR3 is 14 amino acids long. CDR3 sequence: CASSESGGRYGYTF. The DNA for the CDR3 is TGTGCCAGCAGCGAGTCGGGGGGCCGCTATGGCTACACCTTC. Complete variable domain (other parts from reference TRBV7-9 and TRBJ1-2): DTGVSQNPRHKITKRGQNVTFRCDPISEHNRLYWYRQTLGQGPEFLTYFQNEAQLEKSRLLSDRFSAERPKGSFSTLEIQRTEQGDSAMYLCASSESGGRYGYTFGSGTRLTVV.

This rearrangement joins TRBV30 to TRBJ1-1; no reliable D call. The CDR3 is 16 residues long. The V gene's germline CDR1 is GTSNPN and CDR2 SVGIG (reference sequence). Trimming pared 1 base from V and 4 bases from J, leaving 19 bases between. Here the CDR3 reads CAWSANTRRESTEAFF. In nucleotides, the CDR3 is TGTGCCTGGAGTGCTAATACCAGGAGAGAGAGCACTGAAGCTTTCTTT.

In its sample, this clone was seen a few times. The chain joins TRBV18 to TRBJ2-3; D gene unclear. Germline assignment: CDR1 KGHSH and CDR2 LQKENI. V lost 1 base to trimming and J lost 0 bases, with 11 bases between them. This CDR3 comprises 16 residues. DNA of the CDR3: TGTGCCAGCTCACCACTTGGGAAGGAGAGCACAGATACGCAGTATTTT. Encoded protein: CASSPLGKESTDTQYF.

The rearrangement links TRBV30 to TRBJ2-3, with TRBD1 matching 7 bases. V trimming: 8 bases; J trimming: 0 bases; junction bases outside the gene matches: 5. Germline V CDR1 and CDR2: GTSNPN, SVGIG (reference sequence). The CDR3 length is 13 residues. CDR3 sequence reads: CALGGRSTDTQYF. The DNA of the CDR3 is TGTGCCCTAGGGGGCAGGAGCACAGATACGCAGTATTTT. The full variable domain, rest sourced from reference TRBV30 and TRBJ2-3, is SQTIHQWPATLVQPVGSPLSLECTVEGTSNPNLYWYRQAAGRGLQLLFYSVGIGQISSEVPQNLSASRPQDRQFILSSKKLLLSDSGFYLCALGGRSTDTQYFGPGTRLTVL.

CDR3 coding DNA: TGTGCCAGCAGCGCGGGCTCCGACAGGGGTTTGGGCTACACCTTC. Translating it yields CASSAGSDRGLGYTF. The rearrangement joins TRBV9 to TRBJ1-2; 8 nucleotides align to TRBD1. V was clipped by 3 bases and J by 8 bases; unmatched bases: 12. Germline loops: CDR1 SGDLS, CDR2 YYNGEE. This CDR3 comprises 15 residues. The full variable domain, rest sourced from reference TRBV9 and TRBJ1-2, is DSGVTQTPKHLITATGQRVTLRCSPRSGDLSVYWYQQSLDQGLQFLIQYYNGEERAKGNILERFSAQQFPDLHSELNLSSLELGDSALYFCASSAGSDRGLGYTFGSGTRLTVV.

V is TRBV4-3 and J is TRBJ2-1; D not resolved. Trimming took off 3 bases at V and 4 bases at J, with 10 bases between the two ends. The CDR3 totals 14 residues. Germline CDR1 and CDR2: LGHNA and YSLEER. DNA of the CDR3: TGCGCCAGCAGCCAGGTTCTAGGATACAATGAGCAGTTCTTC. It codes for CASSQVLGYNEQFF.

Only a few counts were recorded for this clone. V and J are TRBV6-5 and TRBJ1-6; D perhaps matches TRBD1 (6 bases). Germline CDR1 and CDR2: MNHEY and SVGAGI. Trimming stripped 5 bases from V and 5 bases from J, with 13 bases between. This CDR3 spans 15 amino acids. The CDR3 sequence is CASSRSGHNNSPLHF. DNA of the CDR3: TGTGCCAGCAGTCGCTCGGGACATAATAATTCACCCCTCCACTTT.

The V call is TRBV6-1, the J call TRBJ2-7; TRBD2 matches 8 bases. V trimming: 1 base; J trimming: 3 bases; junction bases outside the gene matches: 8. Germline V gene data show CDR1 as MNHNS and CDR2 as SASEGT. This CDR3 is built from 16 residues. The DNA of the CDR3 is TGTGCCAGCAGTGAAGGGACGAGCGGGGGATACTACGAGCAGTACTTC. This translates into CASSEGTSGGYYEQYF.

This rearrangement joins TRBV5-1 to TRBJ2-7, with a tentative D call TRBD1 (6 bases). Germline V gives CDR1 SGHRS, CDR2 YFSETQ. Trimming took 4 bases from V and 4 from J, leaving 12 bases between them. This CDR3 comprises 13 residues. The CDR3 nucleotides are TGCGCCAGCAGCATAGACAGGCCATACGAGCAGTACTTC. Translation: CASSIDRPYEQYF.

This clone was detected only a few times. This chain joins TRBV29-1 and TRBJ2-7; TRBD2 might be the D (6 bases). CDR1 is SQVTM, CDR2 ANQGSEA, per germline. CDR3 length equals 12 residues. The germline V and J ends were trimmed by 5 bases and 5 bases, with 13 bases remaining between them. The CDR3 DNA sequence: TGCAGCGTTTGCCGGGGACTGGACGAGCAGTACTTC. It is translated as CSVCRGLDEQYF.

The table lists this clone with a count of one. One junction end disagrees with the germline gene, perhaps due to a read error. The rearrangement uses TRBV9 and TRBJ2-1; no firm D call. This CDR3 comprises 15 residues. Germline V gene sequence: CDR1 SGDLS, CDR2 YYNGEE. CDR3 residues: CAGSVVPTTYNEQFF. DNA for the CDR3: TGTGCCGGCAGCGTAGTCCCGACAACCTACAATGAGCAGTTCTTC. The whole variable domain, filled in from reference TRBV9 and TRBJ2-1, reads DSGVTQTPKHLITATGQRVTLRCSPRSGDLSVYWYQQSLDQGLQFLIQYYNGEERAKGNILERFSAQQFPDLHSELNLSSLELGDSALYFCAGSVVPTTYNEQFFGPGTRLTVL.

This clone was counted a single time. The chain employs TRBV11-1 and TRBJ1-2; D is unresolved. V dropped 5 bases and J dropped 3 bases, with 7 bases sitting between them. This CDR3 has 12 amino acids. The germline gives CDR1 SGHAT, CDR2 FQDESV (reference sequence). For the CDR3, the DNA is TGTGCCAGCAGCGAGGGCGACTATGGCTACACCTTC. As protein: CASSEGDYGYTF.

This clone showed up just a few times. The chain has TRBV7-2 and TRBJ2-7; tentative D call: TRBD2 (6 bases). The CDR3 contains 14 residues. V was cut by 8 bases and J by 2 bases, with 16 bases left in between. Germline values: CDR1 SGHTA, CDR2 FQGNSA. CDR3 sequence: CASGYGGSTYEQYF. The CDR3 DNA is TGTGCCAGCGGATATGGGGGGTCCACCTACGAGCAGTACTTC. The entire variable domain, with the rest obtained from reference TRBV7-2 and TRBJ2-7, is as follows: GAGVSQSPSNKVTEKGKDVELRCDPISGHTALYWYRQSLGQGLEFLIYFQGNSAPDKSGLPSDRFSAERTGGSVSTLTIQRTQQEDSAVYLCASGYGGSTYEQYFGPGTRLTVT.

This chain links TRBV5-1 with TRBJ2-1; 12 bases line up with TRBD2. Germline CDR1 is SGHRS and CDR2 is YFSETQ. With 7 bases clipped from V and 5 bases from J, the junction kept 4 bases outside the gene matches. The CDR3 is 14 residues long. CDR3: CASSGTSGHNEQFF. The CDR3, as DNA: TGCGCCAGCTCTGGGACTAGCGGGCACAATGAGCAGTTCTTC.

The J gene is TRBJ2-3, the V gene TRBV5-1, with 9 bases fitting TRBD1. Unmatched junction bases numbered 6, after V lost 0 bases and J lost 1 base. The CDR3 is made up of 17 amino acids. Germline CDR1 reads SGHRS; CDR2 reads YFSETQ. CDR3 sequence: CASSLGTGAGRTDTQYF. CDR3 nucleotides: TGCGCCAGCAGCTTGGGGACAGGGGCGGGACGCACAGATACGCAGTATTTT.